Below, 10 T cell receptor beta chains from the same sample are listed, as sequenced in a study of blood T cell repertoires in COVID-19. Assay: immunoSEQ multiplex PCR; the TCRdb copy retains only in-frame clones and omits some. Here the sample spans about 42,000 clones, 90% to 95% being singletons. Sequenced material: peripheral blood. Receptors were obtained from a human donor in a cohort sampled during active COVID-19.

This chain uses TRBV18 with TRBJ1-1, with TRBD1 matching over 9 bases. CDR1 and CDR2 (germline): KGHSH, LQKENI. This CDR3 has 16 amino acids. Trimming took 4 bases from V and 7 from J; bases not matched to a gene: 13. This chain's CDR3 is CASSRQGVPNTGEAFF. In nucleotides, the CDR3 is TGTGCCAGCTCACGACAGGGGGTACCAAACACTGGTGAAGCTTTCTTT.

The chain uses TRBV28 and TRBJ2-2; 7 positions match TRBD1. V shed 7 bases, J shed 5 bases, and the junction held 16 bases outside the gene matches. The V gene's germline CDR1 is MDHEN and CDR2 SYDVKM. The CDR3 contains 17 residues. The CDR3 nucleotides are TGTGCCAGCACCGAATACTCCGGGACAGTTTTAACCGGGGAGCTGTTTTTT. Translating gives CASTEYSGTVLTGELFF.

In nucleotides, the CDR3 is TGTGCCAGCAGGCGGACAGGGGACTATGGCTACACCTTC. Residues: CASRRTGDYGYTF. The V gene is TRBV12-3 or TRBV12-4, the J gene TRBJ1-2; 9 positions agree with TRBD1. CDR3 length: 13 amino acids. V gave up 6 bases and J gave up 3 bases; unmatched junction bases: 2.

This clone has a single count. The CDR3 sequence: CASSFGDTNSPLHF. The DNA of the CDR3 is TGTGCCAGCTCGTTCGGGGACACTAATTCACCCCTCCACTTT. The chain has TRBV18 and TRBJ1-6; TRBD1 might be the D (6 bases). Trimming took off 6 bases at V and 6 bases at J, with 12 bases between the two ends. Germline assignment: CDR1 KGHSH and CDR2 LQKENI. The CDR3 is 14 residues long. The whole variable domain, remainder taken from reference TRBV18 and TRBJ1-6, is NAGVMQNPRHLVRRRGQEARLRCSPMKGHSHVYWYRQLPEEGLKFMVYLQKENIIDESGMPKERFSAEFPKEGPSILRIQQVVRGDSAAYFCASSFGDTNSPLHFGNGTRLTVT.

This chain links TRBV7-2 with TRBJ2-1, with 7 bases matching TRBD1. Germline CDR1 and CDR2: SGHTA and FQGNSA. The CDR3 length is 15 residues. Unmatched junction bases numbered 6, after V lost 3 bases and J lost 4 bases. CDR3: CASSFGQGEYNEQFF. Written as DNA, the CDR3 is TGTGCCAGCAGCTTTGGGCAGGGGGAATACAATGAGCAGTTCTTC.

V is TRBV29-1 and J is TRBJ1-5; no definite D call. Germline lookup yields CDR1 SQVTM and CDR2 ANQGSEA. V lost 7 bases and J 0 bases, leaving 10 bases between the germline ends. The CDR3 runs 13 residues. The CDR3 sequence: CSGSRGSNQPQHF. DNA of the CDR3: TGCAGCGGCAGCAGAGGTAGCAATCAGCCCCAGCATTTT.

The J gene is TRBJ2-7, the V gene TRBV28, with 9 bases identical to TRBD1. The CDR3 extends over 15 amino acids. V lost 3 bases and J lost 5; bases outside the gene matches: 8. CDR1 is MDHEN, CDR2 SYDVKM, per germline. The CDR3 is CASSFPGTGNNEQYF. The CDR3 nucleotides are TGTGCCAGCAGTTTCCCCGGGACAGGGAATAACGAGCAGTACTTC.

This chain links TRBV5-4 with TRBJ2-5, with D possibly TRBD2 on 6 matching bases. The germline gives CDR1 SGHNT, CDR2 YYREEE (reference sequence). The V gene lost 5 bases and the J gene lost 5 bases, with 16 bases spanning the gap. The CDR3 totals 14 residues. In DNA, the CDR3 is TGTGCCAGCAGATCCGGGACTGATTCGGAGACCCAGTACTTC. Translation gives CASRSGTDSETQYF.

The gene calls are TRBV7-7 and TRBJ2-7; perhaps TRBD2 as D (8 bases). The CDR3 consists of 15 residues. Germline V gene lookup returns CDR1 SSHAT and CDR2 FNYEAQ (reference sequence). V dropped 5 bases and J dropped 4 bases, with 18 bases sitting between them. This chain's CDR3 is CASSAGTAGEYEQYF. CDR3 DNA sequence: TGTGCCAGCAGCGCCGGGACAGCGGGGGAGTACGAGCAGTACTTC.

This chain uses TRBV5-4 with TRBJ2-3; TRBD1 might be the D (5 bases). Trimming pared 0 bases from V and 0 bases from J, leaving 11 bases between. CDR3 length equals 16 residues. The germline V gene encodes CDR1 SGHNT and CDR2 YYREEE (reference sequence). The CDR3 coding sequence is TGTGCCAGCAGCTTGGAGGGGTTACTTAGCACAGATACGCAGTATTTT. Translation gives CASSLEGLLSTDTQYF.